Below, 23 T cell receptor beta chains from the same sample are listed, as sequenced in a study of T cells in Graves' hyperthyroidism and ophthalmopathy. Template material for amplifying TCR beta CDR3 regions consisted of RNA transcripts. HTBI primers were the set used in a first-round RT-PCR of the TCR CDR3. Via MiXCR, TCRdb re-called the multiplex PCR reads, giving one row per CDR3 protein. The sample has around 450,000 distinct CDR3 sequences, 15% to 18% seen once. The material sequenced was blood. The source is a woman aged 18 to 35 with Graves' hyperthyroidism.

This clonotype came up many times. The chain joins TRBV20-1 to TRBJ2-1; TRBD2 matches at 14 bases. With V trimmed by 4 bases and J by 0 bases, 2 bases remained unmatched. CDR1 is DFQATT and CDR2 is SNEGSKA in the germline V gene (reference sequence). The CDR3 runs to 16 residues. The CDR3 reads CSATGLAGGSYNEQFF. DNA of the CDR3: TGCAGTGCTACCGGACTAGCGGGAGGCTCCTACAATGAGCAGTTCTTC.

This clonotype appeared many times. The gene calls are TRBV7-9 and TRBJ2-7; D is possibly TRBD1 (6 bases). The germline CDR1 and CDR2 sequences are SEHNR and FQNEAQ (reference sequence). This CDR3 region has 13 residues. With 1 base removed from V and 5 bases from J, the gap between germline ends came to 9 bases. CDR3 in amino acids: CASSLVNRDEQYF. The CDR3 nucleotides are TGTGCCAGCAGCTTAGTGAACAGGGACGAGCAGTACTTC. Combining the CDR3 with reference TRBV7-9 and TRBJ2-7 gives the whole variable domain DTGVSQNPRHKITKRGQNVTFRCDPISEHNRLYWYRQTLGQGPEFLTYFQNEAQLEKSRLLSDRFSAERPKGSFSTLEIQRTEQGDSAMYLCASSLVNRDEQYFGPGTRLTVT.

The rearrangement links TRBV6-1 to TRBJ1-1, with D perhaps TRBD1 (5 bases). The CDR3 runs to 13 residues. Trimming left V 6 bases short and J 0 bases short, with 8 bases between. The germline V gene encodes CDR1 MNHNS and CDR2 SASEGT. The CDR3 coding sequence is TGTGCCAGCAGGGGACTTCTGAACACTGAAGCTTTCTTT. This translates into CASRGLLNTEAFF.

This clonotype was observed many times. This chain links TRBV20-1 with TRBJ2-1; 10 bases fit TRBD2. Trimming removed 5 bases from V and 2 bases from J; junction bases left unmatched: 3. Germline CDR1 DFQATT, CDR2 SNEGSKA (reference sequence). This CDR3 is built from 14 residues. CDR3 DNA: TGCAGTGCTCCTACTAGCGGGACCTACAATGAGCAGTTCTTC. Residues: CSAPTSGTYNEQFF.

This clonotype was counted ten times or more. The rearrangement links TRBV2 to TRBJ1-1; 7 nucleotides agree with TRBD1. The CDR3 is 14 amino acids. V lost 10 bases and J lost 1; bases outside the gene matches: 9. Germline lookup yields CDR1 SNHLY and CDR2 FYNNEI. The CDR3 protein is CATKTHRGNTEAFF. In nucleotides, the CDR3 is TGTGCCACAAAGACCCACAGGGGGAACACTGAAGCTTTCTTT. The full variable domain, with the rest looked up from reference TRBV2 and TRBJ1-1, is EPEVTQTPSHQVTQMGQEVILRCVPISNHLYFYWYRQILGQKVEFLVSFYNNEISEKSEIFDDQFSVERPDGSNFTLKIRSTKLEDSAMYFCATKTHRGNTEAFFGQGTRLTVV.

A few counts support this clonotype. The V and J genes are TRBV5-6 and TRBJ2-3; TRBD2 is a possible D gene (5 bases). Trimming removed 2 bases at V and 4 bases at J, with 11 bases between. Germline V CDR1 and CDR2: SGHDT, YYEEEE. CDR3 length: 14 amino acids. CDR3 amino acids: CASSFSEGSDTQYF. Here the CDR3 DNA reads TGTGCCAGCAGCTTTTCCGAGGGTTCAGATACGCAGTATTTT.

The genes are TRBV5-6 and TRBJ2-2; 12 nucleotides match TRBD2. The CDR3 length is 17 residues. Germline V lookup: CDR1 SGHDT, CDR2 YYEEEE. The V segment lost 6 bases and the J segment 4 bases; nucleotides outside the gene matches: 10. CDR3 nucleotides: TGTGCCAGCAACCTAGCGGGAGGGCCCTCGGGCACCGGGGAGCTGTTTTTT. As protein: CASNLAGGPSGTGELFF.

This clonotype was detected many times. This chain connects TRBV7-9 to TRBJ2-5, with TRBD1 matching over 10 bases. The CDR3 totals 15 residues. Germline V gene lookup returns CDR1 SEHNR and CDR2 FQNEAQ (reference sequence). The trim removed 5 bases at V and 3 bases at J, leaving 6 bases unmatched. The DNA for the CDR3 is TGTGCCAGCAGCCCAGCCGGGACAGGGGAAGAGACCCAGTACTTC. Encoded protein: CASSPAGTGEETQYF.

Ten or more counts support this clonotype. The rearrangement joins TRBV6-2 or TRBV6-3 to TRBJ2-1, with 11 bases matching TRBD2. The CDR3 extends over 18 amino acids. J gave up 7 bases and V 5 bases, and 16 bases lay outside the gene matches. Germline CDR1 is MNHEY and CDR2 is SVGEGT. The CDR3 region is CASSPPPLLAGEINEQFF. As DNA, the CDR3 is TGTGCCAGCAGTCCCCCCCCGCTACTAGCGGGAGAGATAAATGAGCAGTTCTTC.

J is TRBJ1-1 and V is TRBV6-1, with unresolved D. The CDR3 covers 12 residues. Germline assignment: CDR1 MNHNS and CDR2 SASEGT. V was cut by 6 bases and J by 7 bases, with 12 bases left in between. The CDR3 coding sequence is TGTGCCAGCAGACCCTTAACGGGTGAAGCTTTCTTT. This translates into CASRPLTGEAFF.

This clonotype was counted ten times or more. The chain links TRBV6-1 to TRBJ2-7, with 9 nucleotides matching TRBD2. CDR1 and CDR2 from the germline V gene are MNHNS and SASEGT. The V segment lost 8 bases and the J segment 5 bases; nucleotides outside the gene matches: 4. The CDR3 contains 12 residues. DNA for the CDR3: TGTGCCAGCGTGTCTAGCGGGAACGAGCAGTACTTC. It encodes CASVSSGNEQYF.

This clonotype was observed at least ten times. The chain uses TRBV27 and TRBJ2-7; D is undetermined. Germline V CDR1 and CDR2: MNHEY, SMNVEV (reference sequence). V lost 1 base, J lost 5 bases, and 9 bases lay in between. The CDR3 consists of 13 residues. The CDR3, as DNA: TGTGCCAGCAGTTTATATTGGCGAGACGAGCAGTACTTC. Translation: CASSLYWRDEQYF.

Comments on this clonotype: A much larger clonotype is one base distant, so this may be a read error. V gene TRBV12-3 or TRBV12-4 combines with J gene TRBJ2-5; either TRBD1 or TRBD2 may fit D (5 bases each). The CDR3 has 13 amino acids. CDR3 coding DNA: TGTGCCAACAGTTTCGGGGCGGAAGAGACCCAGTACTTC. This encodes CANSFGAEETQYF.

The DNA of the CDR3 is TGTGCCAGCAGTACGTATCAGCCCCAGCATTTT. Its translation is CASSTYQPQHF. The V and J genes are TRBV28 and TRBJ1-5; D remains unclear. This CDR3 comprises 11 residues. Germline V gene lookup returns CDR1 MDHEN and CDR2 SYDVKM. Trimming took 5 bases from V and 5 from J, leaving 4 bases between them.

The chain couples TRBV5-4 to TRBJ2-2; 9 bases are a match to TRBD1. Looked up from germline, CDR1 is SGHNT and CDR2 is YYREEE (reference sequence). Losses at the gene ends were 3 bases for V and 0 bases for J; bases not matched to a gene: 3. This CDR3 region has 16 residues. CDR3 residues: CASSSYRGPNTGELFF. The CDR3 region has the DNA TGTGCCAGCAGCTCCTACAGGGGGCCGAACACCGGGGAGCTGTTTTTT.

The chain couples TRBV6-1 to TRBJ1-1, with 10 positions matching TRBD1. Germline V gene sequence: CDR1 MNHNS, CDR2 SASEGT. CDR3 size: 15 residues. The junction had 7 bases not matched to a gene; V was cut back by 5 bases and J by 4 bases. CDR3 in amino acids: CASSRSRQGATEAFF. The CDR3, as DNA: TGTGCCAGCAGTCGTAGTAGACAGGGGGCCACTGAAGCTTTCTTT.

This clonotype was seen at least ten times. This chain uses TRBV11-3 with TRBJ2-1; 7 nucleotides match TRBD2. This CDR3 spans 15 amino acids. V lost 6 bases, J lost 0 bases, and 5 bases stayed unmatched. CDR1 and CDR2 from the germline V gene are SGHNT and YENEEA. CDR3 DNA sequence: TGTGCCAGCAGTTTACTAGCGAGCTCCTACAATGAGCAGTTCTTC. This translates into CASSLLASSYNEQFF.

The CDR3 DNA sequence: TGTGCCACCAGCAGAGACCCGTACCAAGAGACCCAGTACTTC. Translating gives CATSRDPYQETQYF. The rearrangement links TRBV15 to TRBJ2-5; no firm D call. CDR3 length: 14 residues. Germline values: CDR1 LNHNV, CDR2 YYDKDF (reference sequence). The V gene lost 0 bases and the J gene lost 0 bases, with 5 bases spanning the gap. The full variable domain, with the rest looked up from reference TRBV15 and TRBJ2-5, is DAMVIQNPRYQVTQFGKPVTLSCSQTLNHNVMYWYQQKSSQAPKLLFHYYDKDFNNEADTPDNFQSRRPNTSFCFLDIRSPGLGDTAMYLCATSRDPYQETQYFGPGTRLLVL.

This rearrangement joins TRBV25-1 to TRBJ2-7; D gene unclear. The germline CDR1 and CDR2 sequences are MGHDK and SYGVNS. The CDR3 runs 12 residues. Between the trimmed V and J ends, which lost 7 bases and 0 bases, there was a span of 7 bases. The CDR3 spells CASIGISYEQYF. Written as DNA, the CDR3 is TGTGCCAGCATAGGGATCTCCTACGAGCAGTACTTC.

This clonotype came up many times. V is TRBV12-3 or TRBV12-4 and J is TRBJ1-2; TRBD1 might be the D (6 bases). This CDR3 is 17 amino acids long. V was trimmed by 3 bases and J by 5 bases, leaving 22 bases between them. This CDR3 is CASSLRGSGGGGYGYTF. The CDR3 bases are TGTGCCAGCAGTTTGAGAGGATCTGGGGGAGGGGGGTATGGCTACACCTTC.

This clonotype occurred many times. The genes are TRBV28 and TRBJ2-3, with 8 bases matching TRBD2. The V gene end was trimmed by 4 bases and the J gene end by 4 bases; junction bases not matched to a gene: 10. This CDR3 has 16 residues. Germline CDR1 is MDHEN and CDR2 is SYDVKM. The CDR3 DNA is TGTGCCAGCAGTTCCCCCCTAGCGGGCGGGCCAGATACGCAGTATTTT. Encoded protein: CASSSPLAGGPDTQYF.

This clonotype was seen at least ten times. CDR3 sequence (DNA): TGTGCCAGCAGCTACCGGAGGGGACTAGTGAACACTGAAGCTTTCTTT. It translates to CASSYRRGLVNTEAFF. The V gene is TRBV7-9, the J gene TRBJ1-1; D is possibly TRBD1 (5 bases). V gave up 4 bases and J gave up 0 bases, with 15 bases separating them. This CDR3 has 16 amino acids. Looked up from germline, CDR1 is SEHNR and CDR2 is FQNEAQ (reference sequence).

This clonotype showed up many times. The chain employs TRBV28 and TRBJ2-7; 7 bases line up with TRBD2. Germline V gene sequence: CDR1 MDHEN, CDR2 SYDVKM. The CDR3 sequence is 15 residues long. The V and J ends lost 6 bases and 1 base, in that order; junction bases with no gene match: 9. The CDR3 loop reads CASSRYGGESYEQYF. The CDR3 nucleotides are TGTGCCAGCAGCCGTTATGGGGGGGAGTCCTACGAGCAGTACTTC. Using reference TRBV28 and TRBJ2-7 for the parts outside the CDR3, the full variable domain is DVKVTQSSRYLVKRTGEKVFLECVQDMDHENMFWYRQDPGLGLRLIYFSYDVKMKEKGDIPEGYSVSREKKERFSLILESASTNQTSMYLCASSRYGGESYEQYFGPGTRLTVT.